The 30 T cell receptor beta chains presented below share a single source sample, sequenced in a study of OX40 agonist ivuxolimab in advanced cancers. Only in-frame clones appear in the TCRdb table, and some are missing; sequencing was by immunoSEQ multiplex PCR. Among tens of thousands of clones, more than 75% were seen once, and the ten largest hold approximately 4.4%. Sequenced here: CD4+ or CD8+ T cells sorted from blood, sampled in a trial of the OX40 agonist ivuxolimab. The receptors originated from an adult with an advanced solid tumor such as melanoma, head and neck, liver or kidney cancer.

The chain has TRBV27 and TRBJ2-5, with D possibly TRBD2 on 7 matching bases. The V gene lost 2 bases and the J gene lost 4 bases, with 14 bases spanning the gap. There are 15 residues in the CDR3. From germline, CDR1 is MNHEY and CDR2 SMNVEV (reference sequence). CDR3 sequence (DNA): TGTGCCAGCAGTTTAGGAGGGGGGGAACGAGAGACCCAGTACTTC. It yields the protein CASSLGGGERETQYF.

The rearrangement uses TRBV6-5 and TRBJ2-2; D is perhaps TRBD2 (6 bases). The length of the CDR3 is 12 residues. V was trimmed by 11 bases and J by 7 bases, leaving 14 bases between them. Looked up from germline, CDR1 is MNHEY and CDR2 is SVGAGI. CDR3 DNA: TGTGCCGGAGGGACCCACGGCGGGGAGCTGTTTTTT. Translation: CAGGTHGGELFF.

The chain joins TRBV6-1 to TRBJ1-2, with a tentative D call TRBD1 (6 bases). CDR1 and CDR2 from the germline V gene are MNHNS and SASEGT. V lost 5 bases to trimming and J lost 7 bases, with 14 bases between them. CDR3 length: 13 amino acids. CDR3 protein: CASSFQGTPGYTF. The CDR3 nucleotides read TGTGCCAGCAGTTTTCAGGGGACCCCTGGCTACACCTTC.

The V gene is TRBV28, the J gene TRBJ1-1; TRBD1 is a possible D gene (5 bases). Germline CDR1 and CDR2: MDHEN and SYDVKM. The CDR3 has 14 amino acids. V was cut by 3 bases and J by 1 base, with 9 bases left in between. The CDR3 reads CASSFRARNTEAFF. The CDR3 DNA reads TGTGCCAGCAGTTTCAGGGCGCGGAACACTGAAGCTTTCTTT.

The chain links TRBV9 to TRBJ1-2, with a weak D call TRBD1 (5 bases). The CDR3 extends over 13 amino acids. Trimming stripped 2 bases from V and 4 bases from J, with 9 bases between. Germline CDR1 reads SGDLS; CDR2 reads YYNGEE. The CDR3 region is CASSVPGLYGYTF. CDR3 DNA: TGTGCCAGCAGCGTCCCGGGGCTCTATGGCTACACCTTC.

The CDR3 coding sequence is TGTGCCAGCAGTTTTTTCCACTCCTACAATGAGCAGTTCTTC. Amino acids: CASSFFHSYNEQFF. This chain links TRBV6-5 with TRBJ2-1; D remains unclear. Germline CDR1 MNHEY, CDR2 SVGAGI. The V end was cut by 4 bases, the J end by 0 bases, with 7 bases between. The CDR3 covers 14 residues.

The chain recombines TRBV5-1 with TRBJ2-5; possibly TRBD2 for D (6 bases). V gave up 4 bases and J gave up 0 bases, with 7 bases separating them. The CDR3 consists of 13 residues. The germline V gene encodes CDR1 SGHRS and CDR2 YFSETQ. The CDR3 sequence is CASSRDYQETQYF. The CDR3 DNA follows: TGCGCCAGCAGCCGGGACTACCAAGAGACCCAGTACTTC.

This clone has a handful of counts. The rearrangement links TRBV19 to TRBJ2-7; D unclear. The CDR3 extends over 15 amino acids. Trimming left V 9 bases short and J 4 bases short, with 22 bases between. Germline CDR1 reads LNHDA; CDR2 reads SQIVND (reference sequence). This CDR3 is CARGPRAHPMYEQYF. CDR3 nucleotide sequence: TGTGCCAGAGGACCTAGGGCGCACCCTATGTACGAGCAGTACTTC.

V is TRBV19 and J is TRBJ1-1; 9 nucleotides agree with TRBD1. Germline assignment: CDR1 LNHDA and CDR2 SQIVND (reference sequence). Trimming at V came to 4 bases and at J to 12 bases, leaving 9 bases not matched to a gene. This CDR3 spans 13 amino acids. The CDR3 DNA reads as TGTGCCAGTAGTACTCCGGGACAGGGAATAACTTTCTTT. It specifies CASSTPGQGITFF.

This clone has only one observation. The chain is built from TRBV18 and TRBJ2-7; D not resolved. This CDR3 contains 13 residues. Trimming took 5 bases from V and 4 from J, leaving 12 bases between them. CDR1 and CDR2 (germline): KGHSH, LQKENI. Written as DNA, the CDR3 is TGTGCCAGCTCAGAGTTAACAATTTACGAGCAGTACTTC. The encoded protein is CASSELTIYEQYF.

This chain links TRBV9 with TRBJ2-1; 11 bases are shared with TRBD2. Germline CDR1 is SGDLS and CDR2 is YYNGEE. CDR3 length equals 16 residues. The V gene end was trimmed by 1 base and the J gene end by 4 bases; junction bases not matched to a gene: 4. The CDR3 nucleotides read TGTGCCAGCAGCGTAATAGCGGGAGGGCCTTACAATGAGCAGTTCTTC. Translating it yields CASSVIAGGPYNEQFF.

The rearrangement joins TRBV19 to TRBJ1-5, with D possibly being TRBD1 (6 bases). The CDR3 length is 16 residues. Trimming left V 5 bases short and J 7 bases short, with 21 bases between. Per the germline V gene, CDR1 is LNHDA and CDR2 is SQIVND (reference sequence). CDR3 region: CASSSSGTQGWQPQHF. CDR3 nucleotide sequence: TGTGCCAGTAGTTCATCCGGGACACAGGGTTGGCAGCCCCAGCATTTT.

This chain joins TRBV27 and TRBJ1-1, with D perhaps TRBD1 (6 bases). The germline CDR1 and CDR2 sequences are MNHEY and SMNVEV (reference sequence). The CDR3 is 13 residues long. Trimming removed 7 bases at V and 5 bases at J, with 14 bases between. The CDR3 here is CASKMRGGTEAFF. The CDR3 nucleotides read TGTGCCAGCAAGATGAGGGGGGGTACTGAAGCTTTCTTT.

J is TRBJ1-5 and V is TRBV6-5; D is perhaps TRBD1 (6 bases). The germline V gene has CDR1 MNHEY and CDR2 SVGAGI. The V gene lost 4 bases and the J gene lost 7 bases, with 17 bases spanning the gap. The length of the CDR3 is 15 residues. CDR3 protein: CASSSKVGGGQPQHF. The DNA for the CDR3 is TGTGCCAGCAGTTCCAAGGTGGGGGGCGGGCAGCCCCAGCATTTT.

The chain has TRBV7-6 and TRBJ1-2; D unclear. The CDR3 is 13 residues long. CDR1 SGHVS and CDR2 FNYEAQ come from the germline V gene. The CDR3 DNA sequence: TGTGCTATCCATGGGCCCTCAGACTATGGCTACACCTTC. Amino acids: CAIHGPSDYGYTF.

The chain joins TRBV7-2 to TRBJ1-1, with D possibly being TRBD1 (6 bases). The V end lost 2 bases, the J end lost 1 base, and 14 bases lay between the germline ends. The CDR3 loop spans 16 amino acids. The V gene's germline CDR1 is SGHTA and CDR2 FQGNSA. CDR3 protein: CASSLLMGAPNTEAFF. CDR3 in DNA: TGTGCCAGCAGCTTATTGATGGGGGCGCCGAACACTGAAGCTTTCTTT. Complete variable domain (other parts from reference TRBV7-2 and TRBJ1-1): GAGVSQSPSNKVTEKGKDVELRCDPISGHTALYWYRQSLGQGLEFLIYFQGNSAPDKSGLPSDRFSAERTGGSVSTLTIQRTQQEDSAVYLCASSLLMGAPNTEAFFGQGTRLTVV.

The table lists this clone with many counts. This chain links TRBV30 with TRBJ1-4, with unresolved D. Germline-derived CDR1 and CDR2 are GTSNPN and SVGIG (reference sequence). Trimming removed 3 bases at V and 7 bases at J, with 3 bases between. CDR3 length: 10 residues. The CDR3 nucleotides read TGTGCCTGGAGCCCTGAAAAACTGTTTTTT. Translating gives CAWSPEKLFF.

This clone came up once. The J gene is TRBJ2-1, the V gene TRBV19; D gene unclear. V lost 5 bases to trimming and J lost 4 bases, with 15 bases between them. The CDR3 is made up of 15 amino acids. Per germline, CDR1 LNHDA and CDR2 SQIVND (reference sequence). CDR3 protein: CASSSFDNSYNEQFF. The CDR3 DNA reads TGTGCCAGTAGTTCGTTTGACAACTCTTACAATGAGCAGTTCTTC.

This chain uses TRBV7-3 with TRBJ2-1; 15 bases line up with TRBD2. The V gene end was trimmed by 5 bases and the J gene end by 9 bases; junction bases not matched to a gene: 5. This CDR3 has 15 amino acids. Germline values: CDR1 SGHTA, CDR2 FQGTGA. The CDR3 spells CASSPGLAGGIEQFF. CDR3 coding DNA: TGTGCCAGCAGCCCGGGACTAGCGGGAGGAATTGAGCAGTTCTTC.

The chain recombines TRBV6-5 with TRBJ2-7, with D unresolved. Trimming pared 8 bases from V and 2 bases from J, leaving 10 bases between. Germline assignment: CDR1 MNHEY and CDR2 SVGAGI. This CDR3 spans 12 amino acids. CDR3 nucleotides: TGTGCCAGCCGAACCAAAGCCTACGAGCAGTACTTC. It codes for CASRTKAYEQYF.

The CDR3 DNA sequence: TGCGCCAGCACGGCAGGGGGTACACCGGGGGAGCTGTTTTTT. Protein sequence: CASTAGGTPGELFF. The chain combines TRBV5-1 with TRBJ2-2; 7 bases fit TRBD1. CDR3 length: 14 residues. Trimming removed 6 bases from V and 8 bases from J; junction bases left unmatched: 10. CDR1 and CDR2 from the germline V gene are SGHRS and YFSETQ.

This clone was detected a few times. The chain uses TRBV2 and TRBJ2-2, with a tentative D call TRBD2 (6 bases). Germline CDR1 and CDR2: SNHLY and FYNNEI. Trimming shortened V by 4 bases and J by 3 bases, and 12 bases separated the two germline ends. The CDR3 has 15 amino acids. In DNA, the CDR3 is TGTGCCAGCAGTGGGGGTAGCGGACACACCGGGGAGCTGTTTTTT. Amino acid sequence: CASSGGSGHTGELFF.

This chain's CDR3 is CASSQALYGRETQYF. CDR3 DNA sequence: TGCGCCAGCAGCCAAGCACTCTATGGGCGGGAGACCCAGTACTTC. The V gene is TRBV4-3, the J gene TRBJ2-5; no definite D call. Germline CDR1 reads LGHNA; CDR2 reads YSLEER. This CDR3 comprises 15 residues. The V end lost 1 base, the J end lost 5 bases, and 14 bases lay between the germline ends.

This rearrangement joins TRBV4-1 to TRBJ2-7, with a weak D call TRBD2 (6 bases). Trimming removed 1 base from V and 6 bases from J, with 13 bases in between. CDR1 is MGHRA, CDR2 YSYEKL, per germline. This CDR3 is 14 amino acids long. The CDR3 sequence is CASSQVGGIGEQYF. In DNA, the CDR3 is TGCGCCAGCAGCCAAGTCGGAGGGATAGGCGAGCAGTACTTC.

This rearrangement joins TRBV7-8 to TRBJ1-2; no reliable D call. CDR1 is SGHVS, CDR2 FQNEAQ, per germline. V lost 5 bases, J lost 5 bases, and 12 bases lay in between. The CDR3 covers 13 residues. As DNA, the CDR3 is TGTGCCAGCAGCCGGGCCATGGGGTATGGCTACACCTTC. This codes for CASSRAMGYGYTF.

The chain joins TRBV6-5 to TRBJ2-5; D perhaps matches TRBD1 (6 bases). Trimming left V 0 bases short and J 4 bases short, with 9 bases between. The CDR3 contains 14 residues. Germline CDR1 and CDR2: MNHEY and SVGAGI. In nucleotides, the CDR3 is TGTGCCAGCAGTTACTCGAAAGGGGGAGAGACCCAGTACTTC. Amino acid sequence: CASSYSKGGETQYF.

This chain connects TRBV19 to TRBJ1-5, with TRBD1 identical over 10 bases. Germline V lookup: CDR1 LNHDA, CDR2 SQIVND (reference sequence). J lost 7 bases, V lost 6 bases, and 9 bases had no gene match. This CDR3 is 15 amino acids long. CDR3 bases: TGTGCCAGTAGGGCTGACAGGGGGCGCGAACAGCCCCAGCATTTT. It yields the protein CASRADRGREQPQHF.

This clone was detected once. The chain employs TRBV19 and TRBJ1-1; 7 nucleotides align to TRBD1. J gave up 2 bases and V 5 bases, and 11 bases lay outside the gene matches. The germline CDR1 and CDR2 sequences are LNHDA and SQIVND (reference sequence). This CDR3 comprises 16 residues. The CDR3 protein is CASSATVGQTNTEAFF. The DNA for the CDR3 is TGTGCCAGTAGTGCGACGGTGGGACAGACTAACACTGAAGCTTTCTTT.

There are a few counts of this clone. The junction shows a germline mismatch at one end, possibly a read error. V usage is TRBV11-3 and J usage is TRBJ2-2; D gene unclear. CDR1 is SGHNT, CDR2 YENEEA, per germline. The CDR3 totals 12 residues. The CDR3 bases are TGTGCCAGCAGCCTAGAGACCGGGGAGCTGTTTTTT. It yields the protein CASSLETGELFF.

V is TRBV13 and J is TRBJ2-5, with a tentative D call TRBD1 (6 bases). CDR1 is PRHDT, CDR2 FYEKMQ, per germline (reference sequence). The CDR3 spans 15 residues. With 1 base removed from V and 3 bases from J, the gap between germline ends came to 12 bases. The CDR3 protein is CASSLVRTEKETQYF. The CDR3 region has the DNA TGTGCCAGCAGCTTAGTGAGGACAGAAAAAGAGACCCAGTACTTC.